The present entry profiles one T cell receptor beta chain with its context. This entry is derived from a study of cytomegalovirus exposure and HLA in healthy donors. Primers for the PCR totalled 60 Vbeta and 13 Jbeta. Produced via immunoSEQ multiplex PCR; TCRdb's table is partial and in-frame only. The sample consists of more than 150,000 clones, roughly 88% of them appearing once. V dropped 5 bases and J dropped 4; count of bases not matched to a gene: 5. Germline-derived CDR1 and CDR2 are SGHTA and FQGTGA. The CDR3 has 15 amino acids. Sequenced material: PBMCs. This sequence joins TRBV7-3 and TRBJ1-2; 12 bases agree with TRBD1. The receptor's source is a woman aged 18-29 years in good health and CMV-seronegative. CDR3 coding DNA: TGTGCCAGCAGCCCTGGGACAGGGGGCGTCTATGGCTACACCTTC. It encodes CASSPGTGGVYGYTF.